Listed below are T cell receptor beta chains from one sample, sequenced in a study of memory CD4+ T cells and cytomegalovirus serostatus. Repertoires were generated with immunoSEQ multiplex PCR, while TCRdb's copy carries only in-frame clones and drops some. The table lists some 48,000 clones, around 78% of them singletons, with over 0.5% in the top ten. Sequenced material: memory CD4+ T cells from blood. These receptor sequences come from an adult in good health and CMV-seronegative. CDR3s include the opening cysteine and the closing phenylalanine or tryptophan.

v_gene	j_gene	CDR3aa
TRBV7-2	TRBJ2-1	CASSLVSTGVNEQFF
TRBV2	TRBJ1-6	CASSLPGGRGDSPLHF
TRBV13	TRBJ2-3	CASSLRQPTDTQYF
TRBV5-4	TRBJ2-2	CASSLGGGYHTGELFF
TRBV5-1	TRBJ2-2	CASSVEGSPGELFF
TRBV28	TRBJ1-2	CASSSHGSGQGQIDTF
TRBV6-1	TRBJ1-1	CASIGDTEAFF
TRBV5-4	TRBJ1-2	CASSLTGPNYGYTF
TRBV6-5	TRBJ2-7	CASSYTQQGGAYEQYF
TRBV28	TRBJ1-1	CASRPLSRNTEAFF
TRBV5-1	TRBJ1-1	CASSTGGVATEAFF
TRBV5-5	TRBJ1-1	CASSLTQIRAFF
TRBV5-4	TRBJ2-7	CASSLYGGASLYEQYF
TRBV6-5	TRBJ1-5	CASSPGQGAQPQHF
TRBV29-1	TRBJ1-1	CSVSQGRNTEAFF
TRBV5-1	TRBJ1-2	CASSPDGDGYTF
TRBV5-4	TRBJ2-7	CASSLSGVNPHEQYF
TRBV29-1	TRBJ2-7	CSVGVAGLGEQYF
TRBV9	TRBJ2-7	CASSVALVSYEQYF
TRBV5-4	TRBJ2-6	CASSPQGRGANVLTF
TRBV30	TRBJ2-1	CAWSVSAGFINEQFF
TRBV28	TRBJ1-4	CASSLLGTGVNEKLFF
TRBV18	TRBJ2-3	CASSPSSYGWSTDTQYF
TRBV6-6	TRBJ1-2	CASSYQRGLNYGYTF
TRBV18	TRBJ1-2	CASSIAGTVGYTF
TRBV9	TRBJ2-5	CASSSEGLAGTPQYF
TRBV6-6	TRBJ1-5	CASALDSNQPQHF
TRBV28	TRBJ1-4	CASSAQTGGTEKLFF
TRBV5-1	TRBJ1-2	CASSSGTGEGYTF
TRBV21-1	TRBJ2-2	CASSLVPGELFF
TRBV28	TRBJ2-4	CASSLSGGGSNIQYF
TRBV4-2	TRBJ1-4	CASSQGSGGLNEKLFF
TRBV5-5	TRBJ1-1	CASSAYRGANTEAFF
TRBV6-1	TRBJ2-7	CASSEAPPAGGYYEQYF
TRBV28	TRBJ1-1	CASSGTRGAEAFF
TRBV4-1	TRBJ2-3	CASSQGEGQVDTQYF
TRBV2	TRBJ1-1	CASRRTGGPEAFF
TRBV4-1	TRBJ2-1	CASSPPSGKGGNEQFF
TRBV28	TRBJ1-5	CASSLDRGKVGNQPQHF
TRBV7-9	TRBJ2-5	CASEGHETQYF
TRBV9	TRBJ2-1	CASSVASLSYEQFF
TRBV7-2	TRBJ2-1	CASSYDSEQFF
TRBV7-9	TRBJ1-4	CASSTGPTFNGGEKLFF
TRBV5-6	TRBJ2-7	CASSPKAGSDEQYF
TRBV11-2	TRBJ2-5	CASSGWMDRVETQYF
TRBV6-1	TRBJ1-1	CASSERRQMNTEAFF
TRBV19	TRBJ1-5	CASTRTYSNQPQHF
TRBV11-3	TRBJ1-5	CASSLREFSNQPQHF
TRBV5-4	TRBJ2-1	CASSLWSTPEQFF
TRBV6-1	TRBJ2-4	CASSDPARQVQNIQYF
TRBV18	TRBJ2-7	CASSPSIGPQNEQYF
TRBV18	TRBJ1-1	CASCSMNTEAFF